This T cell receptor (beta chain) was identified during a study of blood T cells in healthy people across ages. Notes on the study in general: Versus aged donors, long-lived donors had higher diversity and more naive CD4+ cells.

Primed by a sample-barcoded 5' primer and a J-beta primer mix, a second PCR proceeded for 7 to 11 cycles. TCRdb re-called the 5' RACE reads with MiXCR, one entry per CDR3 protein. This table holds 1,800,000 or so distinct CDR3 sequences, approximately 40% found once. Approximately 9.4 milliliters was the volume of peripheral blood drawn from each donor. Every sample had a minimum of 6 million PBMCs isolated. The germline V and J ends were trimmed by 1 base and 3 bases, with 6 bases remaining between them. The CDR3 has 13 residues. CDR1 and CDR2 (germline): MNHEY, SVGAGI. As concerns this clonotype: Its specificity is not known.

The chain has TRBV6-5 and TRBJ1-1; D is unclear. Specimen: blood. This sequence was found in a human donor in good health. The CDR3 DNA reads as TGTGCCAGCAGTTACTGGGCGGACACTGAAGCTTTCTTT. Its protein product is CASSYWADTEAFF.